A single TCR beta chain is shown here with its context. This clonotype was detected many times. The antigen it binds to is not known. Per-base quality was not reported, and no clone a single base away is much larger than it. CDR1 and CDR2, per the germline V gene, are KGHSH and LQKENI. The CDR3 contains 16 residues, cysteine and phenylalanine counted. Solely the CDR3 DNA is kept, with 48 bases framed from the first base. V is pruned by 6 bases and J by 3 bases, leaving 11 bases of the junction without a gene match. These data belong to a study of regulatory T cells in long-lasting Graves disease (dated by TCRdb to the early 2020s). As for the study more broadly: Patients with newly diagnosed Graves' disease had been on antithyroid drugs for under 3 months. This study used TCR sequencing and RNA sequencing of peripheral blood to compare persistent Graves' disease patients against newly diagnosed Graves' disease patients. The study was conducted in China and was registered as a clinical trial. A total of roughly 35 samples were covered by TCR sequencing, comprising about 13 persistent and around 20 newly diagnosed Graves' disease patients. Paper-wide results and their limitations: TRBV28, TRBJ1-2 and TRBJ2-5 were preferentially used in persistent disease, while TRBV20-1 and TRBJ2-1 were favored in newly diagnosed disease. Persistent patients shared more public clonotypes among themselves (2,741) than newly diagnosed patients did (more than 850). Only peripheral blood was studied, because thyroid tissue, the primary lesion, was inaccessible. Sequencing and analysis were restricted to the TCR beta chain. Compared with newly diagnosed patients, persistent Graves' disease patients had lower TCR Shannon entropy and fewer highly expanded clones, which suggests clonal expansion. The small sample size was acknowledged by the authors as a limitation that may reduce accuracy.

Interpreted using the paper, the time point label stands for: newly diagnosed GD, antithyroid drugs for less than 3 months. RNA was extracted from PBMCs in TRIzol for both TCR sequencing and RNA sequencing. Graves' disease was diagnosed according to American Thyroid Association guidelines. Patients were recruited from an endocrinology department in Xi'an, China. Each patient gave roughly 10 milliliters of peripheral blood, collected in an EDTA anticoagulant tube. PBMCs were isolated by Ficoll Paque Plus density gradient separation without further T cell sorting. An Agilent 2100 Bioanalyzer and agarose gel were used to check RNA quality, and a NanoDrop 2000 was used to measure RNA concentration. The library was obtained by multiplex PCR. TCRdb shows the sequencer as Illumina HiSeq 4000. CDR3 regions were amplified by Arm-PCR with iRepertoire HTBI primers to construct TCR beta libraries. PCR products were gel purified before sequencing. On the study's bioinformatics: Across samples, approximately 68 TRBV and 13 to 15 TRBJ segments were identified and used for gene usage analysis of CDR3 amino acid clonotypes. COPE and FqMerger were used to merge the filtered high-quality paired reads into contigs. Contigs were aligned with BLAST to IMGT TRBV, TRBD and TRBJ reference genes, and CDR3 was defined per IMGT. Any clonotype with a frequency above 0.1% was counted as a highly expanded clone. Shannon entropy served as the measure of repertoire diversity, while the Gini coefficient captured V-J evenness. A clonotype was considered public if more than one individual shared it. TCRdb reran the public reads through fastp at Q25 and MiXCR, keeping productive beta chains. Rows merge per CDR3 protein into single entries with the most common DNA and genes. Clone size and V and J calls follow TCRdb, not the original study. In all, the sample holds approximately 480,000 distinct CDR3 sequences, and 15% to 20% of those were seen once. The ten largest clones take up 12% of the sample.

This sample was shared with a second study, whose subject was T cells in Graves' hyperthyroidism and ophthalmopathy. That second publication adds: Stable Graves' hyperthyroidism was defined as the absence of progression to ophthalmopathy over 18 months of follow-up. The hyperthyroidism patients were between 18 and 65 years old and newly diagnosed, with a disease duration of less than 2 months. The study excluded patients with uncontrolled infections, other autoimmune diseases, pregnancy or lactation. Clinical symptoms, serum thyroxine and TRAb, thyroid ultrasound, and orbital computed tomography formed the basis for the diagnoses. The TCR CDR3 was subjected to a first round of RT-PCR using the HTBI primer set and the Qiagen OneStep RT-PCR kit. Most expanded thyroid clonotypes (frequency above 0.001) were also detected in blood, suggesting blood repertoires may reflect thyroid immune responses. A 13 V-J signature model separated ophthalmopathy from stable hyperthyroidism, with roughly 88% sensitivity and 81.08% specificity in cross-validation and 80%/75% in testing. In validation, progression to ophthalmopathy was predicted by the model with around 70% sensitivity and around 75% specificity, a median of roughly 6 months before onset. TCR V-J signatures able to tell the groups apart were searched for in a discovery cohort of 90 to 100 patients, of whom roughly 42 had Graves' ophthalmopathy and more than 55 had stable Graves' hyperthyroidism. An independent validation cohort of 18 to 20 hyperthyroidism patients and about 15 patients who later progressed to ophthalmopathy tested prospective prediction of ophthalmopathy. The approximately 100 discovery patients were randomly divided into training and test sets at a 7:3 ratio. In roughly six Graves' hyperthyroidism patients, the study also compared T-cell repertoires from thyroid tissue with T-cell repertoires from blood. After sampling, hyperthyroidism patients received methimazole starting at 30 mg daily, and ophthalmopathy patients received high-dose intravenous methylprednisolone. A second multiplex PCR round built the libraries, followed by size selection and purification. Paired-end sequencing of the libraries was performed with 100 bp reads on an Illumina HiSeq2000. SOAPnuke was used to process the raw data, throwing out any read that contained adapters or uncalled bases, had a mean Phred below 15, or lacked an exact constant-primer or identifier match. High-quality paired reads were merged with COPE v1.2.5, and unique nucleotide sequences were defined as clonotypes. MiTCR v1.1 was used to align the clonotypes against IMGT TRBV, TRBD and TRBJ reference segments. The analysis included only V-J combinations with a frequency above 0.0001, which together covered about 99% of the repertoires. The TCS score was defined as F50 (clonal expansion) divided by E x V (chaos), with BLOSUM62-based TCRdist calculated between CDR3 peptides within each V-J. Welch's t-statistics and random forest reduced just over 500 V-J features to about 12, which were used in a naive Bayes classifier (R e1071). Sample size was not statistically predetermined, and blinding of investigators to group allocation was not performed. The paper describes TCR Vbeta CDR3 sequencing of some 130 peripheral blood samples, made up of 43 ophthalmopathy patients, more than 70 hyperthyroidism patients and roughly 17 progressor patients.

This clonotype was sampled from a man aged 35-49 years with Graves disease. Donor details come from another sample of the same person, matched by shared clones. The chain was built from TRBV18 and TRBJ2-3, with TRBD2 identical over 8 junction bases. The material sequenced was peripheral blood mononuclear cells (PBMCs), taken at new diagnosis, from a patient treated with antithyroid drugs. The DNA sequence is as follows: TGTGCCAGCTCCCAGAGGGGAAGCGGGAGTACAGATACGCAGTATTTT. It encodes CASSQRGSGSTDTQYF.